This paragraph reports one T cell receptor beta chain. No antigen is known for it. Method: immunoSEQ multiplex PCR; TCRdb's copy keeps in-frame clones and lacks some. The table shows approximately 7,000 clones, with 60% to 85% occurring only once. Time point noted: newly diagnosed, previously untreated cHL patient sample. Serving as comparison were PBMCs from newly diagnosed, untreated classical Hodgkin lymphoma, which were sequenced alongside the relapsed/refractory trial patients. The CDR3 sequence is 15 residues long. Germline-derived CDR1 and CDR2 are KGHSH and LQKENI. Trimming removed 2 bases at V and 5 bases at J, with 12 bases between. The record originates from a study of PD-1 blockade in classical Hodgkin lymphoma. Overall study findings and caveats: Newly diagnosed patients reportedly had lower baseline TCR diversity than healthy donors.

The sample consisted of peripheral blood mononuclear cells (PBMCs). The genes are TRBV18 and TRBJ1-4; a possible D gene is TRBD1 (6 bases). This receptor was taken from a human donor with classical Hodgkin lymphoma. The CDR3 loop is CASSPTRGGNEKLFF. Here the CDR3 DNA reads TGTGCCAGCTCACCAACGAGGGGGGGGAATGAAAAACTGTTTTTT.